This T cell receptor beta chain appears in the sequencing data of a study of regulatory dendritic cells for organ transplantation. General study results and limits: Naive CD4+ and CD8+ repertoires were highly diverse; memory CD8+ was most oligoclonal. The most alloreactive TCR clonotypes were found in resting memory CD8+ cells. Mature dendritic cells appeared to drive more memory CD8+ clonal expansion than regulatory ones.

Note on this clone: What it binds is unknown.

The repertoire was sequenced with immunoSEQ multiplex PCR; TCRdb's copy has only in-frame clones and lacks some. Among 25,000 to 30,000 clones listed, under 90% were seen once. In germline, CDR1 is LNHNV, CDR2 YYDKDF (reference sequence). V shed 0 bases and J shed 0 bases, with 15 bases lying between them. The CDR3 runs to 18 residues. The genes are TRBV15 and TRBJ2-4; D unresolved. This receptor was obtained from a human donor in good health. The sequencing sample was made of naive CD8+ T cells from blood. The subset here: CD45RA+ naive T cells. This CDR3 reads CATSRERGRGLAKNIQYF. The DNA for the CDR3 is TGTGCCACCAGCAGAGAAAGAGGTAGAGGATTAGCCAAAAACATTCAGTACTTC.